This T cell receptor (beta chain) was documented in a study of tumor-infiltrating lymphocytes in primary liver carcinoma. Points on this clonotype: One end of the junction does not line up with germline, which may come from a read error.

From unsorted bulk tissue weighing roughly 17-34 mg, DNA and RNA were co-extracted. The template, approximately 500 ng total RNA, yielded TCR beta cDNA made with a constant-region primer. A slightly modified ARM-PCR protocol with three nested multiplex PCR rounds produced these TCR beta libraries. Investigators reported that the first two PCR rounds, at around 10 cycles each, used TRBV1-TRBV30 forward primers with a C-beta reverse primer. TCRdb redid the calling of the multiplex PCR reads with MiXCR, one entry per CDR3 protein. The sample has tens of thousands of distinct CDR3 sequences, approximately 82% seen once. The CDR3 length is 16 residues. Germline assignment: CDR1 MNHEY and CDR2 SVGEGT.

The sequence derives from a woman in her thirties with primary liver carcinoma and hepatitis B virus infection. The sample taken for sequencing was tumor-adjacent normal liver tissue. The chain combines TRBV6-2 or TRBV6-3 with TRBJ2-1; TRBD2 might be the D (6 bases). The CDR3 bases are TGTGCCAGCAGTTCTTTAGCGGCTAGCTCCTACAATGAGCAGTCCTTC. This gives the protein CASSSLAASSYNEQSF.